Listed below are T cell receptor beta chains from one sample, sequenced in a study of shared clonotypes between healthy human individuals. Profiling relied on immunoSEQ multiplex PCR, and the TCRdb table lists in-frame clones only, not all of them. The sample lists over 2 million clones; 85% to 95% were seen once. Material: naive CD4+ T cells from PBMCs. The receptors come from a man younger than 35 in good health. Some clones in this sample may be carry-over from other donors' samples. The CDR3 runs from the conserved cysteine through the conserved F or W. Fields, in order: J gene, V gene, CDR3 protein.

j_gene: TRBJ2-3
v_gene: TRBV7-2
CDR3aa: CASSSRRMRGDTDTQYF

j_gene: TRBJ2-7
v_gene: TRBV30
CDR3aa: CAWSRREDYEQYF

j_gene: TRBJ2-1
v_gene: TRBV18
CDR3aa: CASSPVLAGINEQFF

j_gene: TRBJ1-5
v_gene: TRBV2
CDR3aa: CASSDRGYGSNQPQHF

j_gene: TRBJ1-5
v_gene: TRBV7-9
CDR3aa: CASSHARGGNQPQHF

j_gene: TRBJ2-1
v_gene: TRBV19
CDR3aa: CASSIVFTGVNEQFF

j_gene: TRBJ1-1
v_gene: TRBV5-1
CDR3aa: CASSLEGHTATGTGRVAFF

j_gene: TRBJ2-5
v_gene: TRBV27
CDR3aa: CASSFMGGRGETQYF

j_gene: TRBJ1-2
v_gene: TRBV25-1
CDR3aa: CASSEFGDYYGYTF

j_gene: TRBJ2-5
v_gene: TRBV19
CDR3aa: CASGLAGGEETQYF

j_gene: TRBJ2-7
v_gene: TRBV5-6
CDR3aa: CASSSRGLAAYEQYF

j_gene: TRBJ1-2
v_gene: TRBV4-1
CDR3aa: CASSQVVRDRSSRGYTF